The 31 T cell receptor beta chains below all came from one sample that was sequenced in a study of control samples from healthy donors and cancer patients. Produced via immunoSEQ multiplex PCR; TCRdb's table is partial and in-frame only. The repertoire holds roughly 40,000 clones, with 92% as singletons. What was sequenced was blood. Source of these receptors: a woman between 50 and 59 years old in good health.

The chain links TRBV3-1 (or the pseudogene TRBV3-2) to TRBJ1-1; D unclear. Trimming left V 0 bases short and J 1 base short, with 0 bases between. The germline V gene encodes CDR1 LGHDT and CDR2 YNNKEL (reference sequence). CDR3 length equals 12 residues. The CDR3 is CASSQENTEAFF. The CDR3 DNA sequence: TGTGCCAGCAGCCAAGAGAACACTGAAGCTTTCTTT.

The CDR3 here is CASSPDRGRYEQYF. CDR3 sequence (DNA): TGCGCCAGCAGCCCGGACAGGGGGCGGTACGAGCAGTACTTC. The chain carries TRBV5-1 and TRBJ2-7, with 11 nucleotides matching TRBD1. Trimming at V came to 4 bases and at J to 4 bases, leaving 4 bases not matched to a gene. Looked up from germline, CDR1 is SGHRS and CDR2 is YFSETQ. The CDR3 is made up of 14 amino acids. Full variable domain (outside the CDR3, taken from reference TRBV5-1 and TRBJ2-7): KAGVTQTPRYLIKTRGQQVTLSCSPISGHRSVSWYQQTPGQGLQFLFEYFSETQRNKGNFPGRFSGRQFSNSRSEMNVSTLELGDSALYLCASSPDRGRYEQYFGPGTRLTVT.

The CDR3 nucleotides read TGTGCCAGCAGCTTAGGGGGCCAAGGGGCAGATACGCAGTATTTT. Translation: CASSLGGQGADTQYF. The V call is TRBV7-9, the J call TRBJ2-3, with a possible D match to TRBD1 (5 bases). V lost 1 base and J lost 4, with 12 bases in between. This CDR3 has 15 residues. Germline-derived CDR1 and CDR2 are SEHNR and FQNEAQ (reference sequence).

The chain carries TRBV19 and TRBJ2-3; D is perhaps TRBD2 (6 bases). The CDR3 has 15 residues. Trimming took off 7 bases at V and 4 bases at J, with 18 bases between the two ends. Germline V gene sequence: CDR1 LNHDA, CDR2 SQIVND (reference sequence). This chain's CDR3 is CASTISGLLPDTQYF. The DNA for the CDR3 is TGTGCCAGTACCATATCGGGACTCCTCCCAGATACGCAGTATTTT.

The chain has TRBV9 and TRBJ2-3; weak D call: TRBD2 (6 bases). Germline V CDR1 and CDR2: SGDLS, YYNGEE. Deletions cut 8 bases from V and 6 bases from J, with 16 bases between. The CDR3 runs 13 residues. The CDR3 reads CASGDGAGDTQYF. For the CDR3, the DNA is TGTGCCAGTGGAGACGGGGCGGGGGATACGCAGTATTTT.

This chain joins TRBV28 and TRBJ1-1; unclear D gene. The CDR3 loop spans 16 amino acids. V lost 4 bases to trimming and J lost 3 bases, with 18 bases between them. The V gene's germline CDR1 is MDHEN and CDR2 SYDVKM. CDR3 region: CASSSFPGRVHTEAFF. The CDR3 bases are TGTGCCAGCAGTTCATTCCCGGGGAGGGTACACACTGAAGCTTTCTTT.

The chain has TRBV6-1 and TRBJ1-4; D gene uncertain. The V end lost 3 bases, the J end lost 6 bases, and 17 bases lay between the germline ends. The germline V gene has CDR1 MNHNS and CDR2 SASEGT. CDR3 length: 16 amino acids. The chain's CDR3 is CASSDIRGRWHEKLFF. The CDR3 DNA reads as TGTGCCAGCAGTGACATTCGCGGGCGTTGGCATGAAAAACTGTTTTTT.

CDR3 DNA: TGTGCCAGCAGACGGACTCCTGAGGCAGATACGCAGTATTTT. Translated, it gives CASRRTPEADTQYF. The genes are TRBV5-6 and TRBJ2-3, with D tentatively TRBD2 (5 bases). Germline V gives CDR1 SGHDT, CDR2 YYEEEE. This CDR3 is built from 14 residues. Trimming took 5 bases from V and 4 from J, leaving 14 bases between them.

The chain joins TRBV9 to TRBJ2-5, with TRBD1 matching 7 bases. Trimming removed 2 bases from V and 3 bases from J; junction bases left unmatched: 10. The CDR3 is 16 residues long. Looked up from germline, CDR1 is SGDLS and CDR2 is YYNGEE. The CDR3 DNA is TGTGCCAGCAGCGTTCGACCCTCGACAGGGAAAGAGACCCAGTACTTC. It codes for CASSVRPSTGKETQYF.

This clone was detected only a few times. This chain links TRBV6-2 or TRBV6-3 with TRBJ1-6; 7 nucleotides match TRBD1. The V and J ends lost 5 bases and 7 bases, in that order; junction bases with no gene match: 2. CDR1 and CDR2 from the germline V gene are MNHEY and SVGEGT. The CDR3 covers 13 residues. CDR3: CASSPTGNSPLHF. The CDR3 DNA reads TGTGCCAGCAGTCCGACAGGGAATTCACCCCTCCACTTT.

The V and J genes are TRBV7-9 and TRBJ2-3; a weak D match, TRBD2 (5 bases). From germline, CDR1 is SEHNR and CDR2 FQNEAQ (reference sequence). V gave up 4 bases and J gave up 0 bases, with 8 bases separating them. This CDR3 has 14 residues. DNA of the CDR3: TGTGCCAGCAGCTATTCGGGGAGCACAGATACGCAGTATTTT. This gives the protein CASSYSGSTDTQYF.

This chain uses TRBV27 with TRBJ1-6, with 7 bases fitting TRBD1. Trimming cost V 7 bases and J 6 bases; bases outside gene matches: 6. Germline values: CDR1 MNHEY, CDR2 SMNVEV (reference sequence). The CDR3 is made up of 14 amino acids. For the CDR3, the DNA is TGTGCCAGCACCGTTGACAGGGCTAATTCACCCCTCCACTTT. Protein sequence: CASTVDRANSPLHF.

The rearrangement links TRBV4-1 to TRBJ1-2; D remains unclear. The germline V gene encodes CDR1 MGHRA and CDR2 YSYEKL. CDR3 length: 16 amino acids. V was trimmed by 1 base and J by 0 bases, leaving 12 bases between them. CDR3 residues: CASSQVFQRANYGYTF. The CDR3 DNA reads TGCGCCAGCAGCCAAGTATTCCAGCGAGCTAACTATGGCTACACCTTC.

The V call is TRBV9, the J call TRBJ2-3; possible D gene TRBD2, 6 bases. V lost 0 bases and J 5 bases, leaving 10 bases between the germline ends. Germline V gives CDR1 SGDLS, CDR2 YYNGEE. The CDR3 is made up of 14 amino acids. CDR3 bases: TGTGCCAGCAGCGTAGCCCCGCGGGGAGATACGCAGTATTTT. Encoded protein: CASSVAPRGDTQYF.

This sequence joins TRBV7-3 and TRBJ1-1, with a weak D call TRBD1 (5 bases). Per germline, CDR1 SGHTA and CDR2 FQGTGA. With 4 bases removed from V and 4 bases from J, the gap between germline ends came to 19 bases. The CDR3 is 16 amino acids. The CDR3 sequence is CASSSLGGRRSTEAFF. The CDR3 bases are TGTGCCAGCAGCTCGTTGGGGGGAAGACGGAGCACTGAAGCTTTCTTT.

The chain uses TRBV27 and TRBJ1-1; D uncertain. There are 14 residues in the CDR3. CDR1 and CDR2 from the germline V gene are MNHEY and SMNVEV (reference sequence). The V end was cut by 8 bases, the J end by 1 base, with 14 bases between. CDR3 DNA: TGTGCCAGCCGACCCGAGAGGGAGAACACTGAAGCTTTCTTT. This encodes CASRPERENTEAFF.

The V call is TRBV14, the J call TRBJ1-2; D not certain. Trimming took off 1 base at V and 7 bases at J, with 10 bases between the two ends. The germline CDR1 and CDR2 sequences are SGHDN and FVKESK. The CDR3 runs 13 residues. The CDR3 spells CASSQVGTGGYTF. For the CDR3, the DNA is TGTGCCAGCAGCCAAGTTGGAACTGGTGGCTACACCTTC.

The chain links TRBV14 to TRBJ2-3; D gene ambiguous. Germline V gene lookup returns CDR1 SGHDN and CDR2 FVKESK. V lost 4 bases to trimming and J lost 1 base, with 9 bases between them. There are 14 residues in the CDR3. The CDR3 nucleotides are TGTGCCAGCAGCCGGCAGGCCCGCACAGATACGCAGTATTTT. Protein sequence: CASSRQARTDTQYF.

The genes are TRBV4-1 and TRBJ2-7; D is tentatively TRBD1 or TRBD2 (6 bases each). Trimming left V 0 bases short and J 5 bases short, with 17 bases between. In germline, CDR1 is MGHRA, CDR2 YSYEKL. This CDR3 region has 16 residues. CDR3 region: CASSQESGARRHEQYF. For the CDR3, the DNA is TGCGCCAGCAGCCAAGAATCGGGGGCGCGGAGGCACGAGCAGTACTTC.

The rearrangement links TRBV3-1 (or the pseudogene TRBV3-2) to TRBJ2-7; 8 bases line up with TRBD1. CDR1 is LGHDT, CDR2 YNNKEL, per germline (reference sequence). The CDR3 sequence is 14 residues long. V dropped 4 bases and J dropped 3; count of bases not matched to a gene: 5. DNA of the CDR3: TGTGCCAGCAGCCGCGGGACAGGCTTCTACGAGCAGTACTTC. This sequence encodes CASSRGTGFYEQYF.

V is TRBV28 and J is TRBJ1-5, with D uncertain. The CDR3 is 17 residues long. Germline V gene data show CDR1 as MDHEN and CDR2 as SYDVKM. Trimming removed 6 bases from V and 0 bases from J, with 18 bases in between. CDR3 protein: CASSVYRGSYSNQPQHF. The CDR3 coding sequence is TGTGCCAGCAGCGTTTATAGAGGGTCATATAGCAATCAGCCCCAGCATTTT.

The chain joins TRBV2 to TRBJ1-1, with TRBD1 as a possible D gene (6 bases). V was pared by 9 bases and J by 4 bases, with 12 bases between. The CDR3 covers 12 residues. Germline V gives CDR1 SNHLY, CDR2 FYNNEI. Here the CDR3 reads CARSQGITEAFF. As DNA, the CDR3 is TGTGCCAGGTCACAGGGAATCACTGAAGCTTTCTTT.

The rearrangement joins TRBV2 to TRBJ1-1, with 10 bases matching TRBD1. The CDR3 loop spans 14 amino acids. CDR1 and CDR2 (germline): SNHLY, FYNNEI. The trim removed 7 bases at V and 6 bases at J, leaving 8 bases unmatched. CDR3 in amino acids: CASTGTGDMAEAFF. DNA of the CDR3: TGTGCCAGCACCGGGACAGGGGATATGGCTGAAGCTTTCTTT.

CDR3 region: CASSVAYEGLKNQPQHF. CDR3 DNA: TGTGCCAGCAGCGTAGCTTATGAAGGGTTGAAGAATCAGCCCCAGCATTTT. V is TRBV9 and J is TRBJ1-5, with no clear D. Trimming pared 0 bases from V and 4 bases from J, leaving 17 bases between. From germline, CDR1 is SGDLS and CDR2 YYNGEE. The CDR3 is 17 residues long.

CDR3 in amino acids: CASSLGRFYEQYF. DNA for the CDR3: TGTGCCAGCAGTTTAGGAAGGTTCTACGAGCAGTACTTC. V usage is TRBV28 and J usage is TRBJ2-7; D call uncertain. In germline, CDR1 is MDHEN, CDR2 SYDVKM. The CDR3 has 13 amino acids. V lost 2 bases to trimming and J lost 3 bases, with 8 bases between them.

The rearrangement uses TRBV3-1 (or the pseudogene TRBV3-2) and TRBJ1-2; D gene uncertain. The CDR3 spans 15 residues. Germline lookup yields CDR1 LGHDT and CDR2 YNNKEL (reference sequence). Between the trimmed V and J ends, which lost 4 bases and 8 bases, there was a span of 20 bases. The CDR3 DNA sequence: TGTGCCAGCAGCCCCCGCGGTGGCGAGTTGGAGGGCTACACCTTC. The encoded protein is CASSPRGGELEGYTF.

In its sample, this clone was seen once. V usage is TRBV6-5 and J usage is TRBJ1-2; D is uncertain. Germline CDR1 and CDR2: MNHEY and SVGAGI. Trimming took 4 bases from V and 7 from J, leaving 13 bases between them. CDR3 size: 13 residues. CDR3 in DNA: TGTGCCAGCAGTTTTGCCCAAAGTCGTGGCTACACCTTC. Amino acid sequence: CASSFAQSRGYTF.

The V and J genes are TRBV3-1 (or the pseudogene TRBV3-2) and TRBJ2-1, with D perhaps given as TRBD1 or TRBD2 (5 bases each). The ends were cut back, 0 bases at V and 6 bases at J, with 12 bases in the middle. Germline V lookup: CDR1 LGHDT, CDR2 YNNKEL (reference sequence). This CDR3 is built from 15 residues. The CDR3, as DNA: TGTGCCAGCAGCCAAGACCACAGTGGGGGCAATGAGCAGTTCTTC. Residues: CASSQDHSGGNEQFF.

The chain combines TRBV5-1 with TRBJ1-4, with D unresolved. This CDR3 is built from 15 residues. The germline V and J ends were trimmed by 7 bases and 3 bases, with 16 bases remaining between them. CDR1 is SGHRS and CDR2 is YFSETQ in the germline V gene. CDR3 in DNA: TGCGCCAGCCAAAAACAGTCCGTGGCTAATGAAAAACTGTTTTTT. Translation gives CASQKQSVANEKLFF.

Note on this clone: The sample holds other DNA sequences that translate to the same CDR3. This CDR3 reads CASSSSGGAYNEQFF. DNA for the CDR3: TGTGCCAGCAGCTCCAGCGGGGGCGCGTACAATGAGCAGTTCTTC. This chain connects TRBV5-4 to TRBJ2-1, with 8 positions matching TRBD2. The CDR3 contains 15 residues. In germline, CDR1 is SGHNT, CDR2 YYREEE (reference sequence). Unmatched junction bases numbered 6, after V lost 3 bases and J lost 4 bases.

The chain combines TRBV11-2 with TRBJ2-2, with TRBD1 identical over 9 bases. V was clipped by 2 bases and J by 5 bases; unmatched bases: 6. Germline assignment: CDR1 SGHAT and CDR2 FQNNGV. The CDR3 consists of 16 residues. In DNA, the CDR3 is TGTGCCAGCAGCTTAAGGGGACAGGGCTTAACCGGGGAGCTGTTTTTT. This encodes CASSLRGQGLTGELFF.